The subject of this entry is one T cell receptor (beta chain). No antigen is known for it. Those CD8+ T cells considered naive were CD45RO-CCR7+CD27+CD95-. This CDR3 has 14 amino acids. From germline, CDR1 is LNHDA and CDR2 SQIVND (reference sequence). 5' RACE with UMI labels generated the TRB cDNA libraries. TCRdb reworked the 5' RACE reads into one entry per CDR3 protein, no DNA. This table lists tens of thousands of distinct CDR3 sequences. The data belong to a study of CXCR3-negative and CXCR3-positive naive CD8 T cells. Study findings and constraints: Memory CD8+ cells showed much lower diversity, while both naive subsets displayed comparably high diversity. Between one naive subset and the other, surface CD5 was comparable, and TCR strength was inferred from TRB CDR3 properties. The study found more hydrophobic TRB CDR3s in CXCR3-positive naive cells than in CXCR3-negative naive cells.

This clonotype originated in a human donor in good health. Some clones in this sample may be carry-over from other donors' samples. Input material: naive CXCR3+ CD8+ T cells from blood. Subset reported: CD45RO-CCR7+CD27+CD95- naive CD8+ T cells expressing CXCR3 (TNR3+). The genes are TRBV19 and TRBJ1-1. This CDR3 reads CASTPQRGFTEAFF.